These 11 T cell receptor beta chains were all obtained from the same sample, sequenced in a study of blood T cell repertoires in COVID-19. Assay: immunoSEQ multiplex PCR; the TCRdb copy retains only in-frame clones and omits some. Counted here are roughly 35,000 clones, around 80% occurring once; the ten biggest clones make up roughly 7.3%. Material: peripheral blood. These receptor sequences come from a woman in her sixties with acute or convalescent COVID-19.

The chain recombines TRBV14 with TRBJ2-1; 13 bases agree with TRBD2. There are 17 residues in the CDR3. With 0 bases clipped from V and 8 bases from J, the junction kept 7 bases outside the gene matches. The germline V gene has CDR1 SGHDN and CDR2 FVKESK. CDR3 bases: TGTGCCAGCAGCCAAGATCAAGGGACTAGCGGGGACGATGAGCAGTTCTTC. Residues: CASSQDQGTSGDDEQFF.

The chain is built from TRBV2 and TRBJ2-7, with TRBD1 matching over 11 bases. The V and J ends lost 3 bases and 0 bases, in that order; junction bases with no gene match: 10. Germline assignment: CDR1 SNHLY and CDR2 FYNNEI. The CDR3 covers 18 residues. The CDR3 nucleotides are TGTGCCAGCAGTGAGGGGACAGGGGGTCCTCCTAGCTCCTACGAGCAGTACTTC. It yields the protein CASSEGTGGPPSSYEQYF.

The genes are TRBV27 and TRBJ1-1; D gene ambiguous. V dropped 3 bases and J dropped 6 bases, with 11 bases sitting between them. Germline V gene sequence: CDR1 MNHEY, CDR2 SMNVEV (reference sequence). The CDR3 sequence is 13 residues long. The CDR3 region is CASSFRERSEAFF. The CDR3 DNA sequence: TGTGCCAGCAGTTTCCGGGAGCGGTCTGAAGCTTTCTTT.

Sample share makes this clone medium-sized. The rearrangement joins TRBV19 to TRBJ2-3; TRBD2 matches at 7 bases. Trimming cost V 9 bases and J 6 bases; bases outside gene matches: 12. The CDR3 has 14 residues. The germline V gene has CDR1 LNHDA and CDR2 SQIVND (reference sequence). The CDR3 bases are TGTGCCAGCCGTCCGGGGGGTTCATCGGATACGCAGTATTTT. It encodes CASRPGGSSDTQYF.

This rearrangement joins TRBV9 to TRBJ1-1; the D gene is possibly TRBD1 (6 bases). CDR3 length equals 14 residues. The V gene lost 0 bases and the J gene lost 5 bases, with 11 bases spanning the gap. The germline V gene encodes CDR1 SGDLS and CDR2 YYNGEE. The CDR3 DNA reads TGTGCCAGCAGCGTAGCAGGGACAACGACTGAAGCTTTCTTT. Translation: CASSVAGTTTEAFF.

The chain employs TRBV6-1 and TRBJ1-5; D not certain. The CDR3 has 17 amino acids. V shed 1 base and J shed 11 bases, with 24 bases lying between them. Germline V lookup: CDR1 MNHNS, CDR2 SASEGT. The CDR3 spells CASSEGSLGQLSITQHF. The CDR3 region has the DNA TGTGCCAGCAGTGAAGGAAGTTTGGGCCAGCTTTCAATCACCCAGCATTTT.

The rearrangement uses TRBV24-1 and TRBJ2-3; D is perhaps TRBD1 (6 bases). Germline CDR1 KGHDR, CDR2 SFDVKD. The CDR3 covers 18 residues. The V gene lost 0 bases and the J gene lost 1 base, with 16 bases spanning the gap. CDR3 loop: CATSDLRGRGRGTDTQYF. CDR3 DNA: TGTGCCACCAGTGATTTGCGGGGCAGGGGAAGAGGCACAGATACGCAGTATTTT.

The sample holds a few counts of this clone. The V gene is TRBV15, the J gene TRBJ1-1, with D unresolved. Germline CDR1 is LNHNV and CDR2 is YYDKDF (reference sequence). The V gene lost 0 bases and the J gene lost 5 bases, with 7 bases spanning the gap. This CDR3 spans 13 amino acids. Here the CDR3 DNA reads TGTGCCACCAGCAGAGATGATGAGACTGAAGCTTTCTTT. This codes for CATSRDDETEAFF.

Only a few counts were recorded for this clone. The V call is TRBV3-1 (or the pseudogene TRBV3-2), the J call TRBJ2-1; TRBD2 matches at 12 bases. This CDR3 has 18 amino acids. The V and J ends lost 5 bases and 0 bases, in that order; junction bases with no gene match: 8. Germline V CDR1 and CDR2: LGHDT, YNNKEL (reference sequence). CDR3 loop: CASSSPGLAGTSYNEQFF. The CDR3 coding sequence is TGTGCCAGCAGCTCCCCTGGACTAGCGGGGACCTCCTACAATGAGCAGTTCTTC.

The V gene is TRBV4-2, the J gene TRBJ2-7, with 11 nucleotides matching TRBD2. CDR3 size: 19 residues. The V gene's germline CDR1 is LGHNA and CDR2 YNFKEQ. J lost 0 bases, V lost 1 base, and 11 bases had no gene match. The CDR3 loop reads CASSQGLASGGHSSYEQYF. The DNA of the CDR3 is TGTGCCAGCAGCCAAGGCTTGGCTAGCGGGGGGCATAGCTCCTACGAGCAGTACTTC.

The chain uses TRBV6-1 and TRBJ2-7; D is uncertain. The V and J ends lost 3 bases and 1 base respectively, with 4 bases between them. Germline V gene data show CDR1 as MNHNS and CDR2 as SASEGT. The CDR3 extends over 12 amino acids. The DNA for the CDR3 is TGTGCCAGCAGTGACAGGTCCTACGAGCAGTACTTC. It yields the protein CASSDRSYEQYF.